This TCR beta chain emerged from a study of T-cell memory formation after mild COVID-19. Whole-study context: Largely donor-specific sequence clusters came from a couple of donors.

The germline V gene encodes CDR1 LGHDT and CDR2 YNNKEL (reference sequence). V was clipped by 0 bases and J by 5 bases, with 0 bases between them. This CDR3 spans 11 amino acids. MiXCR was run by TCRdb on the 5' RACE reads, yielding one entry per CDR3 protein. The data contain 450,000 to 650,000 distinct CDR3 sequences, about 20% of them singletons. This clonotype was recorded many times. Its antigen is undetermined. Study-level findings and limits: For contracting clones, CD4+ ones sat mainly in CM and EM, CD8+ in EMRA. The finding that pre-infection memory included some responding clones suggested that cross-reactive memory joined.

The TCR comes from an adult woman who had mild COVID-19 (a few samples of this study predate the infection). Cell type and time point are not known. Sequencing input: PBMCs or a T cell subset sorted from them (not recorded which). The V gene is TRBV3-1, the J gene TRBJ2-3, with D hard to call. In nucleotides, the CDR3 is TGTGCCAGCAGCCAAGAAGATACGCAGTATTTT. This sequence encodes CASSQEDTQYF.